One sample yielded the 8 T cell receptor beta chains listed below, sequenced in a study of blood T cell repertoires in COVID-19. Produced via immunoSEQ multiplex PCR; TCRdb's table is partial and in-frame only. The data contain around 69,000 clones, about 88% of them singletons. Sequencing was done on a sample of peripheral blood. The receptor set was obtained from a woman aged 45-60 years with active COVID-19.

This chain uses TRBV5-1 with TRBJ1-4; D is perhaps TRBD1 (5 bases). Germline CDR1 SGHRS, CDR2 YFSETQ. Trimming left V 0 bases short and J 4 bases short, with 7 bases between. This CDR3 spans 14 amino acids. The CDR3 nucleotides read TGCGCCAGCAGCTTGGGGAGGGGTAATGAAAAACTGTTTTTT. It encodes CASSLGRGNEKLFF.

CDR3 region: CSGQGAGGDEQYF. The CDR3, as DNA: TGCAGCGGTCAGGGGGCAGGGGGCGACGAGCAGTACTTC. V and J are TRBV29-1 and TRBJ2-7; 8 nucleotides agree with TRBD1. The CDR3 spans 13 residues. Per germline, CDR1 SQVTM and CDR2 ANQGSEA. V was pared by 7 bases and J by 5 bases, with 10 bases of the junction left unmatched.

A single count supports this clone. Here the CDR3 reads CASSQERPSVGTQYF. The CDR3, as DNA: TGTGCCAGCAGCCAAGAGCGACCTAGCGTCGGGACGCAGTATTTT. This chain joins TRBV3-1 (or the pseudogene TRBV3-2) and TRBJ2-3; D is possibly TRBD2 (6 bases). Per germline, CDR1 LGHDT and CDR2 YNNKEL (reference sequence). V lost 0 bases and J 9 bases, leaving 16 bases between the germline ends. CDR3 length equals 15 residues.

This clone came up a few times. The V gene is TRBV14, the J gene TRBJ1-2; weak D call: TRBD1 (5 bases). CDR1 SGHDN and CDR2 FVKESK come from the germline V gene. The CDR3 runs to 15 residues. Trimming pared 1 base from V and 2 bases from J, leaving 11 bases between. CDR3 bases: TGTGCCAGCAGCCAAGTCCAGGGATGGAACTATGGCTACACCTTC. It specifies CASSQVQGWNYGYTF.

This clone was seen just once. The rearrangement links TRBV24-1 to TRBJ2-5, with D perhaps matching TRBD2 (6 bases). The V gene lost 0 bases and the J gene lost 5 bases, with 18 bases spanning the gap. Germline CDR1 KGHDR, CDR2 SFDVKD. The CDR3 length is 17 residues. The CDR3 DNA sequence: TGTGCCACCAGTGATTTGCCAAAGGGACTGCCATTCGAGACCCAGTACTTC. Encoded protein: CATSDLPKGLPFETQYF.

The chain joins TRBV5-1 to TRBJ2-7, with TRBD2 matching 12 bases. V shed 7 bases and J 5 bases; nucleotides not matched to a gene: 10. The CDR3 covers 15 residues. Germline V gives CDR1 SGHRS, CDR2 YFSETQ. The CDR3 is CASSGRLAGAHEQYF. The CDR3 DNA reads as TGCGCCAGCTCTGGGCGACTAGCGGGAGCCCACGAGCAGTACTTC.

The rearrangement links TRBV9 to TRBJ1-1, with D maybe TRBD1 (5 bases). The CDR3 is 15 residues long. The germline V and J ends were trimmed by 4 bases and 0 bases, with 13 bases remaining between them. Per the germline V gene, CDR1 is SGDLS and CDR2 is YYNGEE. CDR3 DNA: TGTGCCAGCAGCCCCAGCGGGGGGATGAACACTGAAGCTTTCTTT. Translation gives CASSPSGGMNTEAFF.

CDR3 DNA: TGTGCCAGCAGTGAAAGACTGAAAGAGACCCAGTACTTC. Translation: CASSERLKETQYF. The rearrangement uses TRBV2 and TRBJ2-5; D gene uncertain. The length of the CDR3 is 13 residues. Germline V gene lookup returns CDR1 SNHLY and CDR2 FYNNEI. Trimming took 2 bases from V and 3 from J, leaving 7 bases between them.